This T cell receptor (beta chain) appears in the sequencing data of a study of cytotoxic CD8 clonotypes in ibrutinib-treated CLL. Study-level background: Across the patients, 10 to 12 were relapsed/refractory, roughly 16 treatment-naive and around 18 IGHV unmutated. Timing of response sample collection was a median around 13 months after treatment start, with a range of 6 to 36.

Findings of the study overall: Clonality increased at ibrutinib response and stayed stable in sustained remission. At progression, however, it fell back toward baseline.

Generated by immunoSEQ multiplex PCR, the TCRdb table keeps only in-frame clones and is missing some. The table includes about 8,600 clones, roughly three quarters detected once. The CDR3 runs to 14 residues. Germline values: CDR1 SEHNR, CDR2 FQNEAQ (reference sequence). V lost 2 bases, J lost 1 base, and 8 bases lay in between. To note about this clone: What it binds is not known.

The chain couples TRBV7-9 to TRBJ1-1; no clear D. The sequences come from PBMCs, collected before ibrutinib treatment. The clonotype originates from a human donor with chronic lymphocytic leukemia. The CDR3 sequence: CASSLSWGNTEAFF. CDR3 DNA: TGTGCCAGCAGCTTATCTTGGGGGAACACTGAAGCTTTCTTT.